What follows describes a single T cell receptor (beta chain). Its antigen remains unknown. This entry comes from a study of T cell repertoires in aging, cancer and after chemotherapy. The study's findings and limits: In healthy donors, age-related TCR diversity loss mainly reflected lost richness.

Rearranged V-D-J TRB sequences were amplified with a mixed TRB-A/B primer pool. A single record per CDR3 protein comes from TCRdb applying MiXCR to the multiplex PCR reads. The sample includes about 17,000 distinct CDR3 sequences, about 50% of them seen just once. The CDR3 covers 17 residues. Losses at the gene ends were 6 bases for V and 4 bases for J; bases not matched to a gene: 14. Peripheral blood genomic DNA, not sorted cells or RNA, was the template. The J gene is TRBJ2-5, the V gene TRBV12-3 or TRBV12-4; 10 positions agree with TRBD2. The source is a human donor in good health. Material: blood. CDR3 sequence reads: CASSLNSGRYSGETQYF. CDR3 nucleotide sequence: TGTGCCAGCAGCCTTAATAGCGGGAGGTACTCCGGAGAGACCCAGTACTTC.